This TCR beta chain was found in a study of Ad26.COV2.S vaccination and SARS-CoV-2 variants. Turning to the study itself: Donor got 5x10^10 or 1x10^11 viral particles of Ad26.COV2.S.

Libraries were prepared by immunoSEQ multiplex PCR; TCRdb keeps only in-frame clonotypes and omits some of them. The sample consists of about 440,000 clones, around 90% of them appearing once. The treatment denotes: around 19 received Ad26.COV2.S at low or high dose, single or two shots; roughly 5 received placebo; per-sample allocation not given. All samples were drawn on day 63, counting from the first vaccine or placebo injection. Germline CDR1 and CDR2: LNHDA and SQIVND (reference sequence). V was clipped by 4 bases and J by 3 bases; unmatched bases: 5. The CDR3 has 14 residues. J is TRBJ1-1 and V is TRBV19, with TRBD1 matching over 7 bases. Material: peripheral blood, obtained in a trial of Ad26.COV2.S vaccine versus placebo. This clonotype originated in a person between 18 and 65 years old who received the Ad26.COV2.S COVID-19 vaccine or a placebo. The CDR3 loop is CASSKEDRDTEAFF. In DNA form, the CDR3 reads TGTGCCAGTAGTAAAGAAGACAGGGACACTGAAGCTTTCTTT.